Presented here are 11 T cell receptor beta chains from one specimen sequenced in a study of beta chain features in type 1 diabetes. The isolated RNA, all of it, was reverse transcribed, so expressed TCRB transcripts were what got sequenced. Sequencing used immunoSEQ multiplex PCR; TCRdb keeps in-frame clones, though not all of them. The table has under 300,000 clones, 8% seen once. The sequenced sample was central memory CD4+ T cells from blood. Receptors originate from a woman aged 18 to 35 in good health.

J is TRBJ2-7 and V is TRBV15; D gene ambiguous. The CDR3 has 15 amino acids. Germline V gene lookup returns CDR1 LNHNV and CDR2 YYDKDF (reference sequence). With 5 bases removed from V and 1 base from J, the gap between germline ends came to 15 bases. The CDR3 here is CATSPVGSGSYEQYF. The CDR3 DNA reads TGTGCCACCAGCCCCGTGGGATCCGGATCCTACGAGCAGTACTTC.

This clone was seen a handful of times. The V call is TRBV5-4, the J call TRBJ2-1; D unclear. Per the germline V gene, CDR1 is SGHNT and CDR2 is YYREEE (reference sequence). V was cut by 7 bases and J by 2 bases, with 16 bases left in between. The CDR3 covers 15 residues. The CDR3 DNA reads as TGTGCCAGCGGGAAGTCGTCCGGAGCCTACAATGAGCAGTTCTTC. It specifies CASGKSSGAYNEQFF.

The genes are TRBV15 and TRBJ2-1; no firm D call. The CDR3 has 15 amino acids. V was trimmed by 1 base and J by 1 base, leaving 8 bases between them. Germline CDR1 is LNHNV and CDR2 is YYDKDF (reference sequence). CDR3 amino acids: CATSRGSASYNEQFF. CDR3 bases: TGTGCCACCAGCAGAGGGTCAGCGTCCTACAATGAGCAGTTCTTC. Full variable domain (remainder filled in from reference TRBV15 and TRBJ2-1): DAMVIQNPRYQVTQFGKPVTLSCSQTLNHNVMYWYQQKSSQAPKLLFHYYDKDFNNEADTPDNFQSRRPNTSFCFLDIRSPGLGDTAMYLCATSRGSASYNEQFFGPGTRLTVL.

At least ten counts were recorded for this clone. The gene calls are TRBV7-2 and TRBJ2-7; 8 bases are shared with TRBD1. J lost 0 bases, V lost 3 bases, and 1 base had no gene match. The CDR3 consists of 14 residues. Per germline, CDR1 SGHTA and CDR2 FQGNSA. The CDR3 here is CASSLTGASYEQYV. CDR3 DNA sequence: TGTGCCAGCAGCTTGACAGGGGCCTCCTACGAGCAGTACGTC.

This clone turned up a few times. The chain joins TRBV27 to TRBJ1-5, with a tentative D call TRBD1 (6 bases). Per the germline V gene, CDR1 is MNHEY and CDR2 is SMNVEV (reference sequence). Trimming stripped 2 bases from V and 7 bases from J, with 15 bases between. This CDR3 spans 15 amino acids. The CDR3 is CASSLKGGFRQPQHF. CDR3 bases: TGTGCCAGCAGTTTAAAGGGGGGTTTTAGGCAGCCCCAGCATTTT.

Only a few counts were recorded for this clone. The chain joins TRBV18 to TRBJ1-1; possible D gene TRBD1, 6 bases. V lost 4 bases and J lost 3, with 15 bases in between. The CDR3 has 15 residues. The germline CDR1 and CDR2 sequences are KGHSH and LQKENI. CDR3 nucleotides: TGTGCCAGCTCACTCGATTACAGGGTAGACACTGAAGCTTTCTTT. Its translation is CASSLDYRVDTEAFF.

This clone was detected a few times. In the same sample, other DNA sequences code for this CDR3. The V and J genes are TRBV7-2 and TRBJ2-3; D gene uncertain. The V and J ends lost 4 bases and 6 bases respectively, with 8 bases between them. Germline V CDR1 and CDR2: SGHTA, FQGNSA. The CDR3 is made up of 12 amino acids. CDR3 sequence reads: CASSSSRDTQYF. CDR3 sequence (DNA): TGTGCCAGCAGCTCCTCGAGGGATACGCAGTATTTT.

With regard to this clone: With a much larger clone just one base away, this may be a read error. V gene TRBV7-9 combines with J gene TRBJ1-3, with D unresolved. CDR3 length: 13 amino acids. Germline CDR1 reads SEHNR; CDR2 reads FQNEAQ (reference sequence). With 2 bases removed from V and 0 bases from J, the gap between germline ends came to 2 bases. CDR3: CASSLYSGNTIYF. The CDR3 region has the DNA TGTGCCAGCAGCTTATACTCTGGAAACACCATATATTTT.

This clone was picked up a small number of times. This rearrangement joins TRBV14 to TRBJ2-1, with D possibly being TRBD2 (5 bases). In germline, CDR1 is SGHDN, CDR2 FVKESK. Trimming removed 5 bases at V and 7 bases at J, with 12 bases between. The CDR3 has 13 residues. This CDR3 reads CASSFRTVNEQFF. Here the CDR3 DNA reads TGTGCCAGCAGCTTCAGGACTGTAAATGAGCAGTTCTTC.

This clone showed up just a few times. This rearrangement joins TRBV11-2 to TRBJ1-5; D unclear. Trimming shortened V by 1 base and J by 3 bases, and 10 bases separated the two germline ends. The CDR3 sequence is 15 residues long. Germline V gives CDR1 SGHAT, CDR2 FQNNGV. CDR3 amino acids: CASSLVAQHNQPQHF. The CDR3 coding sequence is TGTGCCAGCAGCTTAGTTGCCCAGCACAATCAGCCCCAGCATTTT.

The sample holds a few counts of this clone. The gene calls are TRBV7-9 and TRBJ1-2; D is possibly TRBD1 (5 bases). This CDR3 is 16 amino acids long. Deletions cut 2 bases from V and 5 bases from J, with 18 bases between. Germline assignment: CDR1 SEHNR and CDR2 FQNEAQ (reference sequence). CDR3 DNA sequence: TGTGCCAGCAGCTTAAGTCGCGACACCGGGGGGTATGGCTACACCTTC. Translating it yields CASSLSRDTGGYGYTF.